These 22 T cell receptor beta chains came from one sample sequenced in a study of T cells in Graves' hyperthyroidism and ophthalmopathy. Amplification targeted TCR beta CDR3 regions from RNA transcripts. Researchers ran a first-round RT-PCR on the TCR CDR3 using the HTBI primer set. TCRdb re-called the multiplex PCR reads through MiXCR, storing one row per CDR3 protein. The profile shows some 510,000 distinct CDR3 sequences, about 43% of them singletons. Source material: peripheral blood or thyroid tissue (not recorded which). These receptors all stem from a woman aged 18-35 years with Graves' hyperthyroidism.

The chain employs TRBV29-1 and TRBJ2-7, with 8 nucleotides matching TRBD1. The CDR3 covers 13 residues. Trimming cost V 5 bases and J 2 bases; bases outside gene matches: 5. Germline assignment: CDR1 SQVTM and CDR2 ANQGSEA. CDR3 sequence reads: CSVLDRDPYEQYF. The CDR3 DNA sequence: TGCAGCGTTTTGGACAGGGACCCCTACGAGCAGTACTTC.

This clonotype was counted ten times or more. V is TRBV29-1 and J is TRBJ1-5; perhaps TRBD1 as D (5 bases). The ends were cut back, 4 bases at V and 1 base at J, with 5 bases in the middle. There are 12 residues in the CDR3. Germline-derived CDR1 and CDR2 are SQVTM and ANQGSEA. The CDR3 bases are TGCAGCGTTGGGGGGAGCAATCAGCCCCAGCATTTT. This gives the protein CSVGGSNQPQHF. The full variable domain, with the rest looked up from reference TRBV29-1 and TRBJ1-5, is SAVISQKPSRDICQRGTSLTIQCQVDSQVTMMFWYRQQPGQSLTLIATANQGSEATYESGFVIDKFPISRPNLTFSTLTVSNMSPEDSSIYLCSVGGSNQPQHFGDGTRLSIL.

CDR3 residues: CASSRSTGYYGYTF. The CDR3 DNA reads TGTGCCAGCAGTCGGTCGACCGGGTACTATGGCTACACCTTC. The J gene is TRBJ1-2, the V gene TRBV6-5; D gene ambiguous. Germline CDR1 MNHEY, CDR2 SVGAGI. The CDR3 consists of 14 residues. V was trimmed by 5 bases and J by 3 bases, leaving 13 bases between them.

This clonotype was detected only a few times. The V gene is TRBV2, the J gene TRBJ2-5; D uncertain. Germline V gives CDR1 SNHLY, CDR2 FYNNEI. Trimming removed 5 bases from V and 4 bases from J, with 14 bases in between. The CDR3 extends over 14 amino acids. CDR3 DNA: TGTGCCAGCAGTTTTCGGCCTTCCCTAGAGACCCAGTACTTC. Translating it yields CASSFRPSLETQYF.

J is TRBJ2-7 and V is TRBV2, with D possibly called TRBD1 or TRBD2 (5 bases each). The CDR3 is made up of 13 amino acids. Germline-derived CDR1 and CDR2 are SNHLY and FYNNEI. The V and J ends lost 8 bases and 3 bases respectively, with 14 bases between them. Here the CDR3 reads CASLGPGSYEQYF. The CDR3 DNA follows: TGTGCCAGCCTCGGACCAGGGAGCTACGAGCAGTACTTC.

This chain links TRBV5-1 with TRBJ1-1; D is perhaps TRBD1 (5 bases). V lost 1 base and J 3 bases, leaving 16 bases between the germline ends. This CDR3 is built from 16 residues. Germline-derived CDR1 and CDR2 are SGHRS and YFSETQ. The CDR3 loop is CASSLRQQGLDTEAFF. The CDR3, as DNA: TGCGCCAGCAGCTTGCGACAGCAGGGTTTGGACACTGAAGCTTTCTTT.

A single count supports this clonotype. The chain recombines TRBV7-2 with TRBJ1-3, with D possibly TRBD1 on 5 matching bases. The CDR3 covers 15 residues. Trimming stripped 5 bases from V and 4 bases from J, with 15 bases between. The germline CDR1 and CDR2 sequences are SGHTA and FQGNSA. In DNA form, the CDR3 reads TGTGCCAGCAGCCAGTCGAGGGGCGCCGGAAACACCATATATTTT. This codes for CASSQSRGAGNTIYF.

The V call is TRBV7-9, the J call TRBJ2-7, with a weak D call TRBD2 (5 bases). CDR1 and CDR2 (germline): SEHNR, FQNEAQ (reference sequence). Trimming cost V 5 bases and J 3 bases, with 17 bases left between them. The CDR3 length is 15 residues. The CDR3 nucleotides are TGTGCCAGCAGCCAAGAGAGCGGACGAAGCTACGAGCAGTACTTC. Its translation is CASSQESGRSYEQYF. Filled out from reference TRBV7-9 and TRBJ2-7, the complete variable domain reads DTGVSQNPRHKITKRGQNVTFRCDPISEHNRLYWYRQTLGQGPEFLTYFQNEAQLEKSRLLSDRFSAERPKGSFSTLEIQRTEQGDSAMYLCASSQESGRSYEQYFGPGTRLTVT.

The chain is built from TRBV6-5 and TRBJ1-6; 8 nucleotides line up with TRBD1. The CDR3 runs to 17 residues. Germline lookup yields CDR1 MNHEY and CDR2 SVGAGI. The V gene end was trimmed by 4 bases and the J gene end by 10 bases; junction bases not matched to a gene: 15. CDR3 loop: CASSFQRQGTWGSPLHF. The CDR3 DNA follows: TGTGCCAGCAGTTTCCAACGACAGGGGACGTGGGGGTCACCCCTCCACTTT.

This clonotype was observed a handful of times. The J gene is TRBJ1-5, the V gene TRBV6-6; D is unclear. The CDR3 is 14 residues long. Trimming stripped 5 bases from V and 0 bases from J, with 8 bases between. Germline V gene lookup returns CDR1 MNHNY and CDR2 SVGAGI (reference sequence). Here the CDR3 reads CASSTAGSNQPQHF. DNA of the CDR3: TGTGCCAGCAGTACCGCAGGTAGCAATCAGCCCCAGCATTTT.

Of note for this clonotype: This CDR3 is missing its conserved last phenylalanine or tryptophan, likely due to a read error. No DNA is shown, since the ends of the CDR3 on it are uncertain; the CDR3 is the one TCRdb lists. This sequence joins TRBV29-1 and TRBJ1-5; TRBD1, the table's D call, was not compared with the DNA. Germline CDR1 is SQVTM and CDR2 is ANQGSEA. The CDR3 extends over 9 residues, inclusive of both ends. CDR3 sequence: CSVEPQGFV.

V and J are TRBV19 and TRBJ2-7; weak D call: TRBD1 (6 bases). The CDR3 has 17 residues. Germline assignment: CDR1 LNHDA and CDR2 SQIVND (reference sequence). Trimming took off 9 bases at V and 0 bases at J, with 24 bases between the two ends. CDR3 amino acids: CASSQVLARDTSYEQYF. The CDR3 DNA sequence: TGTGCCAGCAGCCAAGTATTAGCCCGGGACACCTCCTACGAGCAGTACTTC. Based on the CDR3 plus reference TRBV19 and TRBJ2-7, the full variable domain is DGGITQSPKYLFRKEGQNVTLSCEQNLNHDAMYWYRQDPGQGLRLIYYSQIVNDFQKGDIAEGYSVSREKKESFPLTVTSAQKNPTAFYLCASSQVLARDTSYEQYFGPGTRLTVT.

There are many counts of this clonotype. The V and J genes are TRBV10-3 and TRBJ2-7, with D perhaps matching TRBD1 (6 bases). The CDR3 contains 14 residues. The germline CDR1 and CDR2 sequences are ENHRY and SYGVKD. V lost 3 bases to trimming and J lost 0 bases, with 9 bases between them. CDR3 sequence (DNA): TGTGCCATCAGTGACCAGGGGAGCTCCTACGAGCAGTACTTC. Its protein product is CAISDQGSSYEQYF.

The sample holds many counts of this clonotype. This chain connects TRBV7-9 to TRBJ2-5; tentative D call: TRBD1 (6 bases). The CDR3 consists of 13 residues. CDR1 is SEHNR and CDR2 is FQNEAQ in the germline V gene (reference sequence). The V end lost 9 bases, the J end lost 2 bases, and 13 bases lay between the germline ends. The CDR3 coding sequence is TGTGCCAGTCACAGGGTTCCACAAGAGACCCAGTACTTC. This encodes CASHRVPQETQYF.

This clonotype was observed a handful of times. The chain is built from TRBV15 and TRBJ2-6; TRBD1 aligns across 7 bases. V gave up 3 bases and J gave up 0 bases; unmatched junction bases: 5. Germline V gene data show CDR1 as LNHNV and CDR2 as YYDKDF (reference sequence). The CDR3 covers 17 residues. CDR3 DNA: TGTGCCACCAGCAGCGTCACAGGGGACTCTGGGGCCAACGTCCTGACTTTC. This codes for CATSSVTGDSGANVLTF. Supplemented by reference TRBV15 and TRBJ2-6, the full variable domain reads DAMVIQNPRYQVTQFGKPVTLSCSQTLNHNVMYWYQQKSSQAPKLLFHYYDKDFNNEADTPDNFQSRRPNTSFCFLDIRSPGLGDTAMYLCATSSVTGDSGANVLTFGAGSRLTVL.

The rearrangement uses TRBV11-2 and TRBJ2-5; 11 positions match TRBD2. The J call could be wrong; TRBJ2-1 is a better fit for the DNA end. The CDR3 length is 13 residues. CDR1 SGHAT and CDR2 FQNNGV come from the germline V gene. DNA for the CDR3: TGTGCCAGCAGCCCGACTAGCGGGACGGAGCAGTTCTTC. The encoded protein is CASSPTSGTEQFF.

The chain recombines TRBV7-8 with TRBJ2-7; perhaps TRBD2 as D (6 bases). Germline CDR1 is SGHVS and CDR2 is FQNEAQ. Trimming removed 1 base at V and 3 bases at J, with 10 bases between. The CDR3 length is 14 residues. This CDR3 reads CASSLGGRRYEQYF. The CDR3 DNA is TGTGCCAGCAGCTTAGGAGGGAGGCGCTACGAGCAGTACTTC.

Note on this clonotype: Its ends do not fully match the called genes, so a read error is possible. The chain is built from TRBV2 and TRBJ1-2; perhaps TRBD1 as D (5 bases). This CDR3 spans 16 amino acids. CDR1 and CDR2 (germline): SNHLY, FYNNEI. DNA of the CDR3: TGTGCTAGCACCGCGACAGTGATGGGAGGACTCTATGGCTACACCTTC. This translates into CASTATVMGGLYGYTF.

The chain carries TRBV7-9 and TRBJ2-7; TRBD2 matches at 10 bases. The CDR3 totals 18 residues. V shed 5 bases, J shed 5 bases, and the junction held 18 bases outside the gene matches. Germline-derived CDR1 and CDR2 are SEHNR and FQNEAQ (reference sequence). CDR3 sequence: CASSRYQGAKREGHEQYF. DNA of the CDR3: TGTGCCAGCAGCCGGTACCAGGGGGCCAAGCGGGAGGGACACGAGCAGTACTTC.

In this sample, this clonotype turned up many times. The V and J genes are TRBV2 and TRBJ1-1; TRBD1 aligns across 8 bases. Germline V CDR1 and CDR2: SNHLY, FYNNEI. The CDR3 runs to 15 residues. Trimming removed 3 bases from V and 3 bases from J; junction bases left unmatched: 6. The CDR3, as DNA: TGTGCCAGCAGTGAGAGGGGGACAGGTGACACTGAAGCTTTCTTT. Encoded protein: CASSERGTGDTEAFF.

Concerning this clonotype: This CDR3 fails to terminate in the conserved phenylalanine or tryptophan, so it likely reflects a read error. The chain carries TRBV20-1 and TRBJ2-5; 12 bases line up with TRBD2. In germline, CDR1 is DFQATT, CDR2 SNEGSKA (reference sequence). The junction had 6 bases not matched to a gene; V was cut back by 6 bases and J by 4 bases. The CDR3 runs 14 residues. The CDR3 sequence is CSARLGLAGETQYL. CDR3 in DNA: TGCAGTGCCCGCCTGGGACTAGCGGGAGAGACCCAGTACCTC.

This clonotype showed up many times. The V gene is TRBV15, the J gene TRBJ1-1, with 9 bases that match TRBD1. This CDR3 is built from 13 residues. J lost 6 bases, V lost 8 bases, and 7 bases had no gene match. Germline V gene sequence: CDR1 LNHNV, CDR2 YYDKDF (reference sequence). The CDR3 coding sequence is TGTGCCACCCGCACGACAGGGGGGTCTGAAGCTTTCTTT. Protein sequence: CATRTTGGSEAFF.